Described below is a single T cell receptor beta chain sequence and its context. In the original analysis: Researchers report that nucleated cell counts were estimated from reference gene primer amplification. Profiling relied on immunoSEQ multiplex PCR, and the TCRdb table lists in-frame clones only, not all of them. V, J and clone size reflect that table, while D and trimming were determined from the DNA. The data hold around 94,000 clones, with about 85% observed a single time. The data stem from a study of blood T cell repertoires in COVID-19. Background on the study: In each case, the material was cDNA or gDNA derived from T cells, B-cell-depleted T cells, or PBMCs.

The CDR3 is made up of 14 amino acids. With 2 bases clipped from V and 10 bases from J, the junction kept 8 bases outside the gene matches. CDR1 and CDR2 from the germline V gene are SGHVS and FQNEAQ. The receptor's source is a man in his fifties or sixties with active COVID-19. The chain couples TRBV7-8 to TRBJ2-1; 7 positions match TRBD1. Sequenced material: peripheral blood. This CDR3 is CASSLHQNRGEQFF. Here the CDR3 DNA reads TGTGCCAGCAGCTTACATCAGAACAGGGGAGAGCAGTTCTTC.